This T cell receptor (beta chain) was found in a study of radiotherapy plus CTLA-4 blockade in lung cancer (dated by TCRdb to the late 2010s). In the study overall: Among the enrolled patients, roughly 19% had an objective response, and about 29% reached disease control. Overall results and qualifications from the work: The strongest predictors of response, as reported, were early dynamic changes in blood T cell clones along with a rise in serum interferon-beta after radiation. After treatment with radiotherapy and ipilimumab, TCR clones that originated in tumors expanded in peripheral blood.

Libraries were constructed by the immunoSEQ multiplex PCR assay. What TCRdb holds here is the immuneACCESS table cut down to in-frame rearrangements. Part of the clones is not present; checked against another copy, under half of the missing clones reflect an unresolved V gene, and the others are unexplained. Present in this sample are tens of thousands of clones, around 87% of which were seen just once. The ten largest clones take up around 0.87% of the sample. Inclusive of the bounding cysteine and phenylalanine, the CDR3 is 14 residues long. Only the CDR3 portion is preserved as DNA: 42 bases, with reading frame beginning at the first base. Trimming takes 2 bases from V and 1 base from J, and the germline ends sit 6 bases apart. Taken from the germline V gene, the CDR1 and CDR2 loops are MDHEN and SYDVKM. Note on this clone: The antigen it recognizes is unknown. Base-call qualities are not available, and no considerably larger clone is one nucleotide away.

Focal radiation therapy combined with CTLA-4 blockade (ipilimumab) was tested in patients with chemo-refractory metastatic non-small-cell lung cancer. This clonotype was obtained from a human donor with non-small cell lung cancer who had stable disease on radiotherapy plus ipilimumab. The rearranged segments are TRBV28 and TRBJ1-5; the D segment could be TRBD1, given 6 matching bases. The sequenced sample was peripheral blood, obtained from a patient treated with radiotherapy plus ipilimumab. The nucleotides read TGTGCCAGCAGTTTAGGACAGAGCAATCAGCCCCAGCATTTT. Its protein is CASSLGQSNQPQHF.